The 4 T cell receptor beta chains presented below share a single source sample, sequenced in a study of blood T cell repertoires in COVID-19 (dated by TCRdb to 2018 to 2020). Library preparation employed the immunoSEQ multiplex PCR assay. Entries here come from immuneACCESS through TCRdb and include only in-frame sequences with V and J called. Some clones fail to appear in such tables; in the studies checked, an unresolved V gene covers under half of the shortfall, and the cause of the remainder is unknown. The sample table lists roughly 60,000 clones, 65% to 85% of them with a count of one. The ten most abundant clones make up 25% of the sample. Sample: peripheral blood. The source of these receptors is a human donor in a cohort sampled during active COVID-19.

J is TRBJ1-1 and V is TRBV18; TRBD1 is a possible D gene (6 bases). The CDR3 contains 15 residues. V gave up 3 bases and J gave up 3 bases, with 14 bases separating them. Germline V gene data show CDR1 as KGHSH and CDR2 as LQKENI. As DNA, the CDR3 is TGTGCCAGCTCACCGACAGGCTTTTTAGACACTGAAGCTTTCTTT. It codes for CASSPTGFLDTEAFF.

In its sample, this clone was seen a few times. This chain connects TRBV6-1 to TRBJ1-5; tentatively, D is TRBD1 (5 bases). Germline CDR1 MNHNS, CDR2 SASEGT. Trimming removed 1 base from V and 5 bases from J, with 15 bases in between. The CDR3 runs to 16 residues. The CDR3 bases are TGTGCCAGCAGTGAAGTCACGGGCCAGGGTTATCAGCCCCAGCATTTT. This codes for CASSEVTGQGYQPQHF.

The CDR3 here is CASSTTGPAYSTIYF. In DNA, the CDR3 is TGTGCCAGCAGTACGACAGGGCCGGCATATAGCACCATATATTTT. The rearrangement joins TRBV6-5 to TRBJ1-3, with 7 bases matching TRBD1. The junction had 13 bases not matched to a gene; V was cut back by 5 bases and J by 9 bases. The CDR3 consists of 15 residues. CDR1 and CDR2 (germline): MNHEY, SVGAGI.

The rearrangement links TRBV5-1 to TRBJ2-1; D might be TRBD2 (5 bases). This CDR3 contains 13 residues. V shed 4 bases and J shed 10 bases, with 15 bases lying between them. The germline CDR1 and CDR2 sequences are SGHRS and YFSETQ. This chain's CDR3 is CASSVNRGPEQFF. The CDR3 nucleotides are TGCGCCAGCAGCGTCAATCGAGGGCCAGAGCAGTTCTTC.